A single sample gave rise to the 8 T cell receptor beta chains below, sequenced in a study of cytomegalovirus exposure and HLA in healthy donors. PCR amplification relied on 60 Vbeta primers (plus 13 Jbeta primers). Clones were sequenced by immunoSEQ multiplex PCR, and TCRdb holds only the in-frame ones, with some missing. The repertoire holds around 130,000 clones, roughly four fifths seen once, with approximately 1.8% in the top ten. Sequenced material: PBMCs. The receptors originated from a man aged 35 to 55 in good health and CMV-seronegative.

The rearrangement uses TRBV7-6 and TRBJ2-3; 11 bases align to TRBD2. The CDR3 has 16 amino acids. After removal of 3 bases from V and 2 bases from J, the junction contained 4 bases not matched to a gene. The germline V gene encodes CDR1 SGHVS and CDR2 FNYEAQ. The DNA of the CDR3 is TGTGCCAGCAGCTTTACTAGCGGGGGAATCACAGATACGCAGTATTTT. Its protein product is CASSFTSGGITDTQYF. The complete variable domain, with remaining parts taken from reference TRBV7-6 and TRBJ2-3, reads GAGVSQSPRYKVTKRGQDVALRCDPISGHVSLYWYRQALGQGPEFLTYFNYEAQQDKSGLPNDRFSAERPEGSISTLTIQRTEQRDSAMYRCASSFTSGGITDTQYFGPGTRLTVL.

A single count supports this clone. One end of the junction fails to match germline, which may point to a read error. The chain carries TRBV19 and TRBJ2-4; 11 nucleotides line up with TRBD2. This CDR3 has 17 amino acids. Germline V gene lookup returns CDR1 LNHDA and CDR2 SQIVND (reference sequence). CDR3 DNA sequence: TGTGCCAGTAGGGCCGGACTAGCGGGCCTAGCCAAAAACAGTCAGTACTTC. Protein sequence: CASRAGLAGLAKNSQYF.

The genes are TRBV27 and TRBJ2-3, with TRBD2 matching 9 bases. CDR1 and CDR2 (germline): MNHEY, SMNVEV (reference sequence). The J segment lost 2 bases and the V segment lost 5 bases, leaving 8 bases of the junction unmatched. This CDR3 has 16 residues. For the CDR3, the DNA is TGTGCCAGCAGTCTTCCCAGCGGGAGGATCACAGATACGCAGTATTTT. Translated: CASSLPSGRITDTQYF.

The chain combines TRBV2 with TRBJ2-5, with D perhaps TRBD2 (6 bases). V lost 8 bases, J lost 0 bases, and 16 bases lay in between. CDR3 length: 15 amino acids. CDR1 and CDR2 (germline): SNHLY, FYNNEI. The CDR3: CASPGVSGHQETQYF. CDR3 nucleotide sequence: TGTGCCAGCCCCGGTGTTAGCGGACACCAAGAGACCCAGTACTTC.

The rearrangement links TRBV14 to TRBJ2-1, with a weak D call TRBD2 (5 bases). CDR3 length: 12 amino acids. CDR1 and CDR2 (germline): SGHDN, FVKESK. With 1 base removed from V and 9 bases from J, the gap between germline ends came to 7 bases. CDR3 sequence reads: CASSQGGIEQFF. CDR3 DNA sequence: TGTGCCAGCAGCCAAGGAGGGATTGAGCAGTTCTTC.

The chain combines TRBV19 with TRBJ1-2; D not certain. This CDR3 comprises 14 residues. V gave up 1 base and J gave up 0 bases, with 6 bases separating them. Per germline, CDR1 LNHDA and CDR2 SQIVND (reference sequence). The CDR3 is CASSIAGANYGYTF. The DNA of the CDR3 is TGTGCCAGTAGTATAGCGGGAGCTAACTATGGCTACACCTTC.

The V and J genes are TRBV19 and TRBJ2-3, with 11 bases identical to TRBD1. Looked up from germline, CDR1 is LNHDA and CDR2 is SQIVND (reference sequence). Trimming cost V 4 bases and J 4 bases; bases outside gene matches: 7. The CDR3 loop spans 16 amino acids. In DNA, the CDR3 is TGTGCCAGTAGTACCGACCGGGACAGGGGGGCAGATACGCAGTATTTT. Its protein is CASSTDRDRGADTQYF.

J is TRBJ2-5 and V is TRBV30; D gene unclear. The J call may be in error: the DNA end matches TRBJ2-7 better. Germline V gene sequence: CDR1 GTSNPN, CDR2 SVGIG (reference sequence). This CDR3 is built from 11 residues. CDR3 in amino acids: CAWAVAYEQYF. CDR3 in DNA: TGTGCCTGGGCCGTTGCCTACGAGCAGTACTTC.